Sequencing of this T cell receptor beta chain was carried out in a study of blood T cell repertoires in COVID-19. Background on the study: Two negative PCRs, clearance, or symptom resolution had been documented for recovered Cohort 3 donors. From the United States, Italy and Spain came samples of acute and convalescent COVID-19.

Repertoires were generated with immunoSEQ multiplex PCR, while TCRdb's copy carries only in-frame clones and drops some. The profile shows some 190,000 clones, approximately 86% of them singletons. This clone was observed a handful of times. Germline loops: CDR1 MNHEY, CDR2 SMNVEV (reference sequence). J gave up 6 bases and V 2 bases, and 0 bases lay outside the gene matches. The CDR3 runs 13 residues. The TCR originated in a woman aged 40 to 50 in a cohort exposed to, infected with or recovered from COVID-19 (not recorded which). What was sequenced was PBMCs or T cells enriched from blood (not recorded which). The chain uses TRBV27 and TRBJ1-5, with TRBD1 matching over 8 bases. The CDR3: CASSLTGGQPQHF. CDR3 sequence (DNA): TGTGCCAGCAGTTTAACAGGGGGTCAGCCCCAGCATTTT.